These 25 T cell receptor beta chains originate from one sample sequenced in a study of cytomegalovirus exposure and HLA in healthy donors. A multiplex PCR was run with 60 Vbeta primers and 13 Jbeta primers. Data came from immunoSEQ multiplex PCR; TCRdb stores just in-frame clones and leaves some out. This sample has 150,000 or so clones, with just under 85% found just once. Sample: PBMCs. Every receptor here comes from a man in his thirties or forties in good health and CMV-seropositive.

J is TRBJ1-2 and V is TRBV28; TRBD1 matches at 10 bases. V was pared by 6 bases and J by 8 bases, with 3 bases of the junction left unmatched. CDR1 and CDR2 from the germline V gene are MDHEN and SYDVKM. The CDR3 is 12 amino acids. The DNA of the CDR3 is TGTGCCAGCAGCGGGACAGGGGTCGGCTACACCTTC. Translated: CASSGTGVGYTF.

This rearrangement joins TRBV6-5 to TRBJ1-2; TRBD1 might be the D (5 bases). The CDR3 totals 11 residues. The germline V and J ends were trimmed by 8 bases and 8 bases, with 12 bases remaining between them. CDR1 is MNHEY, CDR2 SVGAGI, per germline. The CDR3 DNA reads as TGTGCCAGCGGCAGGGTTGGGGGCTACACCTTC. This translates into CASGRVGGYTF.

In regard to this clone: One end of the junction fails to match germline, which may point to a read error. This sample includes further DNA sequences coding for the same CDR3. The chain couples TRBV27 to TRBJ2-7; TRBD1 is a possible D gene (5 bases). Per germline, CDR1 MNHEY and CDR2 SMNVEV (reference sequence). The CDR3 consists of 14 residues. CDR3 sequence reads: CASSPTVTSYEQYF. CDR3 in DNA: TGCGCCAGCAGTCCGACAGTGACTTCTTACGAGCAGTACTTC.

This clone was seen a handful of times. The CDR3 DNA reads as TGTGCCAGCTCATCCCAGGACAGCTACGAGCAGTACTTC. Protein: CASSSQDSYEQYF. The chain couples TRBV18 to TRBJ2-7; possibly TRBD1 for D (6 bases). The CDR3 is 13 amino acids. The V gene's germline CDR1 is KGHSH and CDR2 LQKENI. The germline V and J ends were trimmed by 5 bases and 3 bases, with 11 bases remaining between them.

This chain uses TRBV28 with TRBJ1-5, with 12 bases aligning to TRBD1. CDR1 is MDHEN, CDR2 SYDVKM, per germline. The CDR3 sequence is 16 residues long. Trimming at V came to 5 bases and at J to 7 bases, leaving 9 bases not matched to a gene. The CDR3 loop is CASSPGTGGGGQPQHF. The CDR3 bases are TGTGCCAGCAGTCCCGGGACAGGGGGCGGCGGGCAGCCCCAGCATTTT. The variable domain in full, completed from reference TRBV28 and TRBJ1-5, reads DVKVTQSSRYLVKRTGEKVFLECVQDMDHENMFWYRQDPGLGLRLIYFSYDVKMKEKGDIPEGYSVSREKKERFSLILESASTNQTSMYLCASSPGTGGGGQPQHFGDGTRLSIL.

The chain couples TRBV5-1 to TRBJ2-2; TRBD1 aligns across 7 bases. The germline V gene has CDR1 SGHRS and CDR2 YFSETQ. CDR3 length: 17 residues. Trimming took 1 base from V and 5 from J; bases not matched to a gene: 11. Written as DNA, the CDR3 is TGCGCCAGCAGCTTGCTTCCCCCGGGACAGTTAACCGGGGAGCTGTTTTTT. The encoded protein is CASSLLPPGQLTGELFF.

The J gene is TRBJ1-1, the V gene TRBV29-1; 12 nucleotides align to TRBD1. CDR3 length: 14 residues. Germline trimming cut 7 bases from V and 2 bases from J; bases unmatched to any gene: 5. Germline CDR1 and CDR2: SQVTM and ANQGSEA. CDR3 region: CSAVGQGANTEAFF. The DNA for the CDR3 is TGCAGCGCCGTGGGACAGGGGGCAAACACTGAAGCTTTCTTT.

The chain uses TRBV7-9 and TRBJ1-1; D perhaps matches TRBD1 (5 bases). V lost 3 bases and J 3 bases, leaving 8 bases between the germline ends. Germline values: CDR1 SEHNR, CDR2 FQNEAQ (reference sequence). This CDR3 spans 13 amino acids. For the CDR3, the DNA is TGTGCCAGCAGCTTGGGGGGGGACACTGAAGCTTTCTTT. Translated: CASSLGGDTEAFF.

The count of this clone is one. The genes are TRBV28 and TRBJ2-3, with D unresolved. Looked up from germline, CDR1 is MDHEN and CDR2 is SYDVKM. The CDR3 contains 15 residues. V was cut by 2 bases and J by 0 bases, with 9 bases left in between. CDR3 protein: CASSLGGRSTDTQYF. The DNA of the CDR3 is TGTGCCAGCAGTTTAGGCGGCAGAAGCACAGATACGCAGTATTTT.

The CDR3 DNA reads TGCGCCAGCAGCTTGACAGGGACCTACGAGCAGTACTTC. Its protein is CASSLTGTYEQYF. The chain recombines TRBV5-1 with TRBJ2-7; maybe TRBD1 (6 bases). CDR1 is SGHRS and CDR2 is YFSETQ in the germline V gene. The V end was cut by 1 base, the J end by 2 bases, with 7 bases between. The CDR3 length is 13 residues.

The chain carries TRBV18 and TRBJ2-3; 15 nucleotides line up with TRBD2. This CDR3 is 16 amino acids long. Unmatched junction bases numbered 1, after V lost 2 bases and J lost 4 bases. CDR1 is KGHSH, CDR2 LQKENI, per germline. For the CDR3, the DNA is TGTGCCAGCTCACCAGGGACTAGCGGGGGGTCAGATACGCAGTATTTT. It specifies CASSPGTSGGSDTQYF.

The rearrangement links TRBV28 to TRBJ1-2, with D unclear. CDR3 size: 15 residues. The ends were cut back, 8 bases at V and 5 bases at J, with 21 bases in the middle. Germline CDR1 is MDHEN and CDR2 is SYDVKM. The CDR3 is CASWTTSAGGYGYTF. The DNA for the CDR3 is TGTGCCAGCTGGACCACGAGTGCGGGAGGGTATGGCTACACCTTC.

V gene TRBV19 combines with J gene TRBJ1-5, with D perhaps TRBD1 (5 bases). The germline gives CDR1 LNHDA, CDR2 SQIVND (reference sequence). The V gene lost 5 bases and the J gene lost 3 bases, with 8 bases spanning the gap. The CDR3 consists of 13 residues. DNA of the CDR3: TGTGCCAGTAGTCCAGGACACAATCAGCCCCAGCATTTT. It encodes CASSPGHNQPQHF.

This clone was counted only a few times. The chain uses TRBV6-6 and TRBJ1-4; 9 bases line up with TRBD1. Germline V gene data show CDR1 as MNHNY and CDR2 as SVGAGI (reference sequence). The CDR3 consists of 15 residues. V was pared by 4 bases and J by 1 base, with 1 base of the junction left unmatched. The CDR3 region has the DNA TGTGCCAGCAGTTTGACAGGGGGAACTAATGAAAAACTGTTTTTT. Translating gives CASSLTGGTNEKLFF.

The V and J genes are TRBV10-3 and TRBJ2-7, with 9 positions matching TRBD2. CDR3 size: 14 residues. V lost 10 bases to trimming and J lost 5 bases; unmatched junction nucleotides: 12. The V gene's germline CDR1 is ENHRY and CDR2 SYGVKD. CDR3 sequence (DNA): TGTGCCACTGGCGCGGGGGCTAGCGGGAACGAGCAGTACTTC. Its translation: CATGAGASGNEQYF.

This sequence joins TRBV25-1 and TRBJ2-1; D not resolved. The germline gives CDR1 MGHDK, CDR2 SYGVNS. The CDR3 is made up of 14 amino acids. V was cut by 3 bases and J by 5 bases, with 11 bases left in between. DNA for the CDR3: TGTGCCAGCAGTGATCCCACCGCTAACAATGAGCAGTTCTTC. Protein product: CASSDPTANNEQFF.

This clone was observed a single time. V gene TRBV7-8 combines with J gene TRBJ1-1; D is uncertain. This CDR3 has 14 amino acids. CDR1 is SGHVS and CDR2 is FQNEAQ in the germline V gene. Trimming took 1 base from V and 0 from J, leaving 6 bases between them. CDR3: CASSLVSVNTEAFF. CDR3 coding DNA: TGTGCCAGCAGCTTAGTATCGGTGAACACTGAAGCTTTCTTT.

The sample holds one count of this clone. The chain uses TRBV28 and TRBJ2-3, with D possibly TRBD2 on 6 matching bases. From germline, CDR1 is MDHEN and CDR2 SYDVKM. Trimming shortened V by 8 bases and J by 1 base, and 10 bases separated the two germline ends. The CDR3 contains 13 residues. Here the CDR3 DNA reads TGTGCCAGCGGCGGGGAGGGCACAGATACGCAGTATTTT. It is translated as CASGGEGTDTQYF. Combining the CDR3 with reference TRBV28 and TRBJ2-3 gives the whole variable domain DVKVTQSSRYLVKRTGEKVFLECVQDMDHENMFWYRQDPGLGLRLIYFSYDVKMKEKGDIPEGYSVSREKKERFSLILESASTNQTSMYLCASGGEGTDTQYFGPGTRLTVL.

This chain uses TRBV14 with TRBJ2-3; 9 positions match TRBD1. Germline CDR1 SGHDN, CDR2 FVKESK. Trimming removed 1 base from V and 3 bases from J; junction bases left unmatched: 11. The CDR3 runs 18 residues. The CDR3 loop is CASSQVFRQGVRTDTQYF. CDR3 nucleotides: TGTGCCAGCAGCCAAGTCTTCCGACAGGGGGTTCGGACAGATACGCAGTATTTT.

The J gene is TRBJ2-3, the V gene TRBV28, with D perhaps TRBD2 (6 bases). The CDR3 sequence is 15 residues long. With 2 bases removed from V and 0 bases from J, the gap between germline ends came to 9 bases. CDR1 and CDR2 from the germline V gene are MDHEN and SYDVKM. The CDR3 protein is CASSLAGTSTDTQYF. DNA for the CDR3: TGTGCCAGCAGTTTAGCGGGAACCAGCACAGATACGCAGTATTTT.

This chain's CDR3 is CASTLGGLNQPQHF. The CDR3 DNA follows: TGTGCCAGCACCCTAGGGGGTCTCAATCAGCCCCAGCATTTT. The chain couples TRBV6-1 to TRBJ1-5; tentatively, D is TRBD1 (6 bases). This CDR3 comprises 14 residues. CDR1 is MNHNS and CDR2 is SASEGT in the germline V gene. Trimming removed 7 bases at V and 3 bases at J, with 13 bases between.

This chain uses TRBV7-2 with TRBJ2-5, with D possibly TRBD1 on 6 matching bases. Germline V gene sequence: CDR1 SGHTA, CDR2 FQGNSA. V lost 4 bases, J lost 7 bases, and 19 bases lay in between. The CDR3 contains 15 residues. The CDR3, as DNA: TGTGCCAGCAGCTCAGCTATAGGGGGTACGGGGACCCAGTACTTC. Translating it yields CASSSAIGGTGTQYF.

The chain uses TRBV19 and TRBJ1-1; D is perhaps TRBD1 (6 bases). The germline V gene encodes CDR1 LNHDA and CDR2 SQIVND (reference sequence). This CDR3 has 14 amino acids. V lost 8 bases and J 4 bases, leaving 17 bases between the germline ends. CDR3 region: CASLSRGRSTEAFF. The CDR3 DNA follows: TGTGCCAGTCTCTCCAGGGGACGGAGCACTGAAGCTTTCTTT. Looking up the rest from reference TRBV19 and TRBJ1-1 gives the full variable domain: DGGITQSPKYLFRKEGQNVTLSCEQNLNHDAMYWYRQDPGQGLRLIYYSQIVNDFQKGDIAEGYSVSREKKESFPLTVTSAQKNPTAFYLCASLSRGRSTEAFFGQGTRLTVV.

The V gene is TRBV6-1, the J gene TRBJ2-6, with D perhaps TRBD1 (5 bases). The V gene's germline CDR1 is MNHNS and CDR2 SASEGT. This CDR3 spans 16 amino acids. Trimming cost V 3 bases and J 1 base, with 10 bases left between them. The CDR3 region is CASSDRVGSGANVLTF. The CDR3 DNA follows: TGTGCCAGCAGTGACAGGGTGGGATCTGGGGCCAACGTCCTGACTTTC.

The chain recombines TRBV28 with TRBJ2-3; 8 bases fit TRBD1. V lost 2 bases, J lost 3 bases, and 4 bases stayed unmatched. Germline values: CDR1 MDHEN, CDR2 SYDVKM. The CDR3 is 15 residues long. The chain's CDR3 is CASSLPGGRTDTQYF. In DNA form, the CDR3 reads TGTGCCAGCAGTTTACCAGGGGGCCGAACAGATACGCAGTATTTT.